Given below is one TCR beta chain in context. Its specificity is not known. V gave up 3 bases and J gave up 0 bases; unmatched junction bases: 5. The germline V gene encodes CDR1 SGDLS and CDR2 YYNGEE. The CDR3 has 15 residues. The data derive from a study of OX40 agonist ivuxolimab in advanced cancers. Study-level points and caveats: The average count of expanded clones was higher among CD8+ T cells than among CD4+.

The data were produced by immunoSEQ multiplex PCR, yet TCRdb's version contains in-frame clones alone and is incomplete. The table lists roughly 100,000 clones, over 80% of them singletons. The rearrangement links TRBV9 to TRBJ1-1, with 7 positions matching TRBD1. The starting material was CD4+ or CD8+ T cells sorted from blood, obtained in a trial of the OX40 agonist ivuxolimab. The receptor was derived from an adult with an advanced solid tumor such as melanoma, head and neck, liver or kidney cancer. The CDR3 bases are TGTGCCAGCAGCGAGGGGGCAGGGTTGAACACTGAAGCTTTCTTT. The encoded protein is CASSEGAGLNTEAFF.